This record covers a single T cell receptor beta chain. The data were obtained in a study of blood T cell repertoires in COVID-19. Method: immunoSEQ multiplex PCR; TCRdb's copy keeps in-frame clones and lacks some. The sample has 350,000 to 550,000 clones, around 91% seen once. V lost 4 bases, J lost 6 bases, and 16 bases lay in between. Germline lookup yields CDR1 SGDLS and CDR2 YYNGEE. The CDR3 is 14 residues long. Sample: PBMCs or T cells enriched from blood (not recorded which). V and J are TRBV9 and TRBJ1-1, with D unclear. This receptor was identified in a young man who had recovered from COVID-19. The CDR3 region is CASSPLRGDAEAFF. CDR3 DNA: TGTGCCAGCAGCCCCCTTCGGGGAGACGCTGAAGCTTTCTTT.